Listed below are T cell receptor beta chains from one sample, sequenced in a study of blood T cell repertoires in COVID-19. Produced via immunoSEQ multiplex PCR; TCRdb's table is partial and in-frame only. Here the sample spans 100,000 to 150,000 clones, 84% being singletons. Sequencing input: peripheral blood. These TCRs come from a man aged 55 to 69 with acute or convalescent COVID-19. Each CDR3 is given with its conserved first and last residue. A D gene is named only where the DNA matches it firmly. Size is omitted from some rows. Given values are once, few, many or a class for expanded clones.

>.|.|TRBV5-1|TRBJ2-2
CASSSQTNTGELFF
TGCGCCAGCAGCTCGCAAACTAACACCGGGGAGCTGTTTTTT
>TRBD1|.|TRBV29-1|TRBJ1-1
CSVEGGRGLGTEAFF
TGCAGCGTTGAAGGGGGCAGGGGGCTCGGCACTGAAGCTTTCTTT
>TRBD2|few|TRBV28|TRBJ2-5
CASSLGGVETQYF
TGTGCCAGCAGTTTGGGGGGGGTAGAGACCCAGTACTTC
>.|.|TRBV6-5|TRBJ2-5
CASSRNTGQQETQYF
TGTGCCAGCAGTCGTAACACCGGACAACAAGAGACCCAGTACTTC
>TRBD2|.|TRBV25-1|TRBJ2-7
CASSESQQAGEHEQYF
TGTGCCAGCAGTGAATCCCAACAAGCGGGAGAACACGAGCAGTACTTC
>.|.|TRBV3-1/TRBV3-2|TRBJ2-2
CASSQFSSGELFF
TGTGCCAGCAGCCAATTTAGTAGCGGGGAGCTGTTTTTT
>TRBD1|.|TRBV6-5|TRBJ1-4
CASSYSRGHGEKLFF
TGTGCCAGCAGTTACTCAAGGGGGCACGGTGAAAAACTGTTTTTT
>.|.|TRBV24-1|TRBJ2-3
CATSDRTASSTDTQYF
TGTGCCACCAGTGACCGGACTGCTTCTAGCACAGATACGCAGTATTTT
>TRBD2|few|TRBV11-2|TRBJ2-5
CASSSNGAGVYF
TGTGCCAGCAGCTCCAACGGCGCGGGAGTGTACTTC
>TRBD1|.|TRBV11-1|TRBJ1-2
CASSQQTGLGYTF
TGTGCCAGCAGCCAGCAGACAGGGCTGGGCTACACCTTC
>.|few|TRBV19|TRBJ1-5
CASSSGERSNQPQHF
TGTGCCAGTAGCTCAGGGGAAAGGAGCAATCAGCCCCAGCATTTT
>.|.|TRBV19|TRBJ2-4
CASSLSDRQIKNIQYF
TGTGCCAGTAGTCTCTCGGACAGACAAATTAAAAACATTCAGTACTTC
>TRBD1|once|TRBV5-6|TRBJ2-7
CASSRPGQGSYEQYF
TGTGCCAGCAGCCGTCCGGGACAGGGCTCCTACGAGCAGTACTTC
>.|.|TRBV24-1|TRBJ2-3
CATSDSWTVSGTDTQYF
TGTGCCACCAGTGATTCTTGGACAGTTTCGGGCACAGATACGCAGTATTTT
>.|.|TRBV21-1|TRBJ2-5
CARDTGELGPQETQYF
TGTGCCAGAGATACAGGGGAGTTGGGGCCCCAAGAGACCCAGTACTTC
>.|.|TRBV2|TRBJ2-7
CASSERSGYEQYF
TGTGCCAGCAGTGAAAGGTCGGGATACGAGCAGTACTTC
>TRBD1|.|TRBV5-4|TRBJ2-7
CASSVDRGGIDEQYF
TGTGCCAGCAGCGTGGACAGGGGGGGTATCGACGAGCAGTACTTC
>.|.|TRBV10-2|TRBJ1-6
CASSILKTGPLHF
TGCGCCAGCAGTATCCTGAAGACGGGACCCCTCCACTTT
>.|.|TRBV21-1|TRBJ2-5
CASNLCQETQYF
TGTGCCAGCAACCTATGCCAAGAGACCCAGTACTTC
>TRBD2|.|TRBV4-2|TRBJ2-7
CASSQLAGGLPYEQYF
TGTGCCAGCAGCCAACTAGCGGGGGGACTTCCCTACGAGCAGTACTTC
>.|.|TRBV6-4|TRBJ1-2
CASSENGGNYGYTF
TGTGCCAGCAGTGAGAACGGAGGCAACTATGGCTACACCTTC
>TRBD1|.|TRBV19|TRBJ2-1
CASFGQGYNEQFF
TGTGCCAGCTTTGGACAGGGATACAATGAGCAGTTCTTC
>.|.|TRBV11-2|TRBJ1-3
CASSLPPGVPGNTIYF
TGTGCCAGCAGTCTACCCCCGGGTGTCCCTGGAAACACCATATATTTT
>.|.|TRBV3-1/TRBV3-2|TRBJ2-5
CASSQDRGFSETQYF
TGTGCCAGCAGCCAAGACAGGGGTTTTTCAGAGACCCAGTACTTC
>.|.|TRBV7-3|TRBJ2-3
CASSPWAGVNTDTQYF
TGTGCCAGCAGCCCATGGGCAGGGGTTAACACAGATACGCAGTATTTT
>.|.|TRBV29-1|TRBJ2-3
CSVEGDAGTLKSTDTQYF
TGCAGCGTTGAGGGGGACGCGGGAACGCTAAAAAGCACAGATACGCAGTATTTT
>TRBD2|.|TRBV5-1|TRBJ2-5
CASSLGLAGGETQYF
TGCGCCAGCAGCTTGGGACTAGCGGGGGGAGAGACCCAGTACTTC
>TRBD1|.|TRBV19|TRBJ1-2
CASSMGTGQFNYGYTF
TGTGCCAGTAGTATGGGGACGGGACAGTTTAACTATGGCTACACCTTC
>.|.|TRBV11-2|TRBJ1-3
CASSYRVRVGNTIYF
TGTGCCAGCAGCTACAGGGTCAGGGTCGGAAACACCATATATTTT
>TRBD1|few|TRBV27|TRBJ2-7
CASSLGTALSSYEQYF
TGTGCCAGCAGCCTTGGGACAGCCTTAAGCTCCTACGAGCAGTACTTC
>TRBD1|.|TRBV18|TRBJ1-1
CASSPPTGAGTEAFF
TGTGCCAGCTCACCACCAACAGGGGCGGGCACTGAAGCTTTCTTT
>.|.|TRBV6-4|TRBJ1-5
CASSPRGCGQPQHF
TGTGCCAGCAGTCCCCGGGGTTGTGGACAGCCCCAGCATTTT
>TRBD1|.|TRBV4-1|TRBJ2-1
CASSHPTGGASSYNEQFF
TGCGCCAGCAGCCACCCGACAGGGGGCGCTTCCTCCTACAATGAGCAGTTCTTC
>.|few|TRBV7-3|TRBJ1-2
CASSLMSGRGSTNYGYTF
TGTGCCAGCAGCTTAATGTCAGGCAGGGGATCAACTAACTATGGCTACACCTTC
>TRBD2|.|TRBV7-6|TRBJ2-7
CASSPLGPSGRGEQYF
TGTGCCAGCAGCCCCTTGGGGCCTAGCGGGAGAGGCGAGCAGTACTTC
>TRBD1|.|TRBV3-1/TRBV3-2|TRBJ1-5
CASSLSGQGAFQPQHF
TGTGCCAGCAGCCTCTCGGGACAGGGGGCTTTTCAGCCCCAGCATTTT
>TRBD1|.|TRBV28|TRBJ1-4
CASSTGQGAREKLFF
TGTGCCAGCAGTACGGGACAGGGTGCGCGTGAAAAACTGTTTTTT
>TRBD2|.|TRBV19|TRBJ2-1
CASSILSGGYNEQFF
TGTGCCAGTAGTATCCTTAGCGGGGGGTACAATGAGCAGTTCTTC
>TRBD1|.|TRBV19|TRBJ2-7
CASSSRTGFPSEQYF
TGTGCCAGTAGTTCAAGGACAGGGTTCCCCTCCGAGCAGTACTTC
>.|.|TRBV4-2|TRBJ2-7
CASSQDQGKQYF
TGTGCCAGCAGCCAAGATCAGGGTAAGCAGTACTTC
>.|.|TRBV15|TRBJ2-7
CATSRVEQAYEQYF
TGTGCCACCAGCAGAGTAGAGCAAGCCTACGAGCAGTACTTC
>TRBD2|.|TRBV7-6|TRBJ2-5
CASSAKPGLAGRETQYF
TGTGCCAGCAGCGCCAAACCGGGTCTAGCGGGACGGGAGACCCAGTACTTC
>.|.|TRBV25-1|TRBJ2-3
CASSDSGSTDTQYF
TGTGCCAGCAGTGATAGCGGAAGCACAGATACGCAGTATTTT
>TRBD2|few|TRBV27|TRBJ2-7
CASSLYSSGSSYEQYF
TGTGCCAGCAGTTTATACTCTAGCGGGAGCTCCTACGAGCAGTACTTC
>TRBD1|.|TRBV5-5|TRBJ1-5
CASSFVGGDRTSWPQHF
TGTGCCAGCAGCTTCGTGGGAGGGGACAGGACGAGCTGGCCCCAGCATTTT
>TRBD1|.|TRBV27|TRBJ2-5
CASSRNPPRTGGQETQYF
TGTGCCAGCAGTCGAAACCCACCCCGGACAGGGGGCCAAGAGACCCAGTACTTC
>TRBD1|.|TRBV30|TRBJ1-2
CAWSGTGYGYTF
TGTGCCTGGAGCGGGACAGGCTATGGCTACACCTTC
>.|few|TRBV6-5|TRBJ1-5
CASRSSGASNQPQHF
TGTGCCAGCAGATCCTCAGGGGCGAGCAATCAGCCCCAGCATTTT
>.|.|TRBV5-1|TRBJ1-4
CASSHDRYTEKLFF
TGCGCCAGCAGCCACGACAGGTATACTGAAAAACTGTTTTTT
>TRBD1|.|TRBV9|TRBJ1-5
CASSRDRGLQPQHF
TGTGCCAGCTCTCGGGACAGGGGGCTGCAGCCCCAGCATTTT
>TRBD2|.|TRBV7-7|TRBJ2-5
CASSLGLAGQETQYF
TGTGCCAGCAGCTTAGGACTAGCGGGACAAGAGACCCAGTACTTC
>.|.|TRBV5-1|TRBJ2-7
CASSLEGRPLEEQYF
TGCGCCAGCAGCTTGGAAGGGAGGCCCCTGGAGGAGCAGTACTTC
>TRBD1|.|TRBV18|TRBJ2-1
CASSPDRGGHEQFF
TGTGCCAGCTCACCCGACAGGGGAGGACATGAGCAGTTCTTC